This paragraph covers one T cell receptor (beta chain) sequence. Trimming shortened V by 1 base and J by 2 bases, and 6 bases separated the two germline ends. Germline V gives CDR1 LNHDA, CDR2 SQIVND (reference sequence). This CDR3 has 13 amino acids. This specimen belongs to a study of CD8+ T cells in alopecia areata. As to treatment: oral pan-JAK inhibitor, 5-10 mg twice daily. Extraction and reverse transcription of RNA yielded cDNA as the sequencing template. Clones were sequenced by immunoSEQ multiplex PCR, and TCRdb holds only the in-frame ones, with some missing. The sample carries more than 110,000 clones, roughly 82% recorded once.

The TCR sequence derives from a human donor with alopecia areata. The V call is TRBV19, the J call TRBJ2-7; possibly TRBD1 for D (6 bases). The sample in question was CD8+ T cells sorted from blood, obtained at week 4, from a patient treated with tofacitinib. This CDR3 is CASSIAGAYEQYF. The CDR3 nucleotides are TGTGCCAGTAGTATAGCAGGGGCCTACGAGCAGTACTTC.